The clone carrying this T cell receptor (beta chain) was observed a single time. Its matching antigen is unknown. The data belong to a study of early T cells in non-severe SARS-CoV-2 infection. About the study: Chains were unpaired, as sequencing was done on bulk RNA from unsorted whole blood. Findings and limits, study-wide: The VDJdb matching leaned toward anti-spike CD8 responses and overlooked private and CD4 specificities.

Unique molecular identifiers were added to individual cDNA molecules. TCRdb reanalysed the 5' RACE reads using MiXCR and keeps one entry per CDR3 protein. The data contain roughly 88,000 distinct CDR3 sequences, less than 15% of them singletons. V gave up 0 bases and J gave up 3 bases, with 11 bases separating them. The CDR3 length is 15 residues. The germline V gene has CDR1 ENHRY and CDR2 SYGVKD. The receptor comes from an adult who was a healthcare worker with PCR-confirmed SARS-CoV-2 infection or an uninfected control (not recorded which). The rearrangement links TRBV10-3 to TRBJ1-1; D remains ambiguous. What was sequenced was whole blood. The DNA for the CDR3 is TGTGCCATCAGTGAGTCGACACCGCTATACACTGAAGCTTTCTTT. Its translation: CAISESTPLYTEAFF.